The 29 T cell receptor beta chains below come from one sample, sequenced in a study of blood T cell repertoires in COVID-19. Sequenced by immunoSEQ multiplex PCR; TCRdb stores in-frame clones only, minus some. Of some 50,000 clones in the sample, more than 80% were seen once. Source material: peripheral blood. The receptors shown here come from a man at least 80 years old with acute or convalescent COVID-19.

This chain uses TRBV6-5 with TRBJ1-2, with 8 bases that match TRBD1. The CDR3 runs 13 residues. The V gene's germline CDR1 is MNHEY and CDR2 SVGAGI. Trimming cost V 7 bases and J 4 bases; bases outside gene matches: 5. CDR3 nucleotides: TGTGCCAGCACCCCCGGACAGGGCTATGGCTACACCTTC. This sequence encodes CASTPGQGYGYTF.

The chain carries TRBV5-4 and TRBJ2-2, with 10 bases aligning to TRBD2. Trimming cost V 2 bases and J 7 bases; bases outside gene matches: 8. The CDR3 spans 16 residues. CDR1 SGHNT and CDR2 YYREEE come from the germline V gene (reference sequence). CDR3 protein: CASSLTGTSEVGELFF. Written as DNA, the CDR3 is TGTGCCAGCAGCTTAACCGGGACTAGCGAGGTCGGGGAGCTGTTTTTT.

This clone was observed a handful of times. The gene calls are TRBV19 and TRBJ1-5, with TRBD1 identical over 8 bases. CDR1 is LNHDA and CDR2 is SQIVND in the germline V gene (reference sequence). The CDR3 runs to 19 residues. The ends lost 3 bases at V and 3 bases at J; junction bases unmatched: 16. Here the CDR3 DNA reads TGTGCCAGTAGTATTAGTGCGGGACAGGCTCGTTTCCTCAATCAGCCCCAGCATTTT. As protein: CASSISAGQARFLNQPQHF.

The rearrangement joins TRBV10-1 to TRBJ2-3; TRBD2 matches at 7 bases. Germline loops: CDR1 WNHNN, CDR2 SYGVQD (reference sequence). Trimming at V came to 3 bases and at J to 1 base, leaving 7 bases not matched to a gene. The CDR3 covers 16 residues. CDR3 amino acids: CASSDAGEYGTDTQYF. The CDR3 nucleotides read TGCGCCAGCAGTGACGCGGGGGAGTACGGCACAGATACGCAGTATTTT.

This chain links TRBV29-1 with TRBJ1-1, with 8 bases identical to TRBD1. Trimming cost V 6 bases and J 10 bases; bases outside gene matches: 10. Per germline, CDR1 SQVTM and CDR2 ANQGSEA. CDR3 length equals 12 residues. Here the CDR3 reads CSVQGNDRGAFF. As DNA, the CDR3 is TGCAGCGTCCAGGGTAACGACAGGGGAGCTTTCTTT. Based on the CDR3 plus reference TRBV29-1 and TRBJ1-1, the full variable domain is SAVISQKPSRDICQRGTSLTIQCQVDSQVTMMFWYRQQPGQSLTLIATANQGSEATYESGFVIDKFPISRPNLTFSTLTVSNMSPEDSSIYLCSVQGNDRGAFFGQGTRLTVV.

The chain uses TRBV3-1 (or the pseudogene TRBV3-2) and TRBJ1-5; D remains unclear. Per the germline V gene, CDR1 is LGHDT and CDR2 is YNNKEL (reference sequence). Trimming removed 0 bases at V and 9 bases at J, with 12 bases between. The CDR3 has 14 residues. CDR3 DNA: TGTGCCAGCAGCCAAGAAAATTTATTTAGGCCCCAGCATTTT. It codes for CASSQENLFRPQHF.

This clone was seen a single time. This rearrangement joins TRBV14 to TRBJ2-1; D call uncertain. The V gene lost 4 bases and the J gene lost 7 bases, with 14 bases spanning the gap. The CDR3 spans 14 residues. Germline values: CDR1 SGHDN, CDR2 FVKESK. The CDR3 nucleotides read TGTGCCAGCAGCCGGAGACCGGTGGTAAATGAGCAGTTCTTC. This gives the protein CASSRRPVVNEQFF.

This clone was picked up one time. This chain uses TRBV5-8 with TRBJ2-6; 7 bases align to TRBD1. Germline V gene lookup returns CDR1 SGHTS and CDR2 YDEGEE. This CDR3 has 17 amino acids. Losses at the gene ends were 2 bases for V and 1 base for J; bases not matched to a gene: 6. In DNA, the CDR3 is TGTGCCAGCAGCTTCACAGGGGTCAGATCTGGGGCCAACGTCCTGACTTTC. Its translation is CASSFTGVRSGANVLTF.

Written as DNA, the CDR3 is TGTGCCAGCAGTTACTCGAGGGACACTGAAGCTTTCTTT. It is translated as CASSYSRDTEAFF. The chain carries TRBV6-6 and TRBJ1-1; D is ambiguous. The CDR3 has 13 residues. Trimming took 0 bases from V and 3 from J, leaving 5 bases between them. CDR1 is MNHNY and CDR2 is SVGAGI in the germline V gene (reference sequence).

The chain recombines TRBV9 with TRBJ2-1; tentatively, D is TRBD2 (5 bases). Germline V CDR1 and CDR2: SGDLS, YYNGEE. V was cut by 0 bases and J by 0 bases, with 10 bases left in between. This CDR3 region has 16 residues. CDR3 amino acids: CASSVEGRSSYNEQFF. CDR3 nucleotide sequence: TGTGCCAGCAGCGTAGAAGGGAGATCCTCCTACAATGAGCAGTTCTTC.

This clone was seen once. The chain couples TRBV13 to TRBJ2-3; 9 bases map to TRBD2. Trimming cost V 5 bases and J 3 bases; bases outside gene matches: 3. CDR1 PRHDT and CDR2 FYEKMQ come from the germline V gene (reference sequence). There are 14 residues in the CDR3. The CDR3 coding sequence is TGTGCCAGCAGCCGCGGGGGGGCGACAGATACGCAGTATTTT. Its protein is CASSRGGATDTQYF.

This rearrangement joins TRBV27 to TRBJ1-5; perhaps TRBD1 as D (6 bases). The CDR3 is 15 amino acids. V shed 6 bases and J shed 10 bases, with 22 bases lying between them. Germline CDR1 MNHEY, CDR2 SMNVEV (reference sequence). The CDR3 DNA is TGTGCCAGCAGCCGGGCGGGGGGGCCCGGGGGACCCCAGCATTTT. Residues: CASSRAGGPGGPQHF.

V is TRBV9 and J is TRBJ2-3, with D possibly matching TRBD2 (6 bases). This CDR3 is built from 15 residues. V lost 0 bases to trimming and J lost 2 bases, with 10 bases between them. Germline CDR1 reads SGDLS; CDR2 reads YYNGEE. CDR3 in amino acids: CASSVEGLPTDTQYF. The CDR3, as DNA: TGTGCCAGCAGCGTAGAGGGACTTCCCACAGATACGCAGTATTTT.

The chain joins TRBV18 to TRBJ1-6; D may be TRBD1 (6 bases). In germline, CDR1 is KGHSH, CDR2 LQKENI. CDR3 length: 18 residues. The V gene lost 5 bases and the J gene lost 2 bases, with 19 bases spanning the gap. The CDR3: CASSSSQGQGPYNSPLHF. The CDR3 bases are TGTGCCAGCTCATCGTCCCAGGGGCAGGGCCCCTATAATTCACCCCTCCACTTT.

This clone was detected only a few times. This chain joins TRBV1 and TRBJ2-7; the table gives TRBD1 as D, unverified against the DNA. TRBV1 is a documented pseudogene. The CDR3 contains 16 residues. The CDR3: CTSSQKWWGQVYEQYF. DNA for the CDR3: TGCACCAGCAGCCAGAAATGGTGGGGACAAGTCTACGAGCAGTACTTC.

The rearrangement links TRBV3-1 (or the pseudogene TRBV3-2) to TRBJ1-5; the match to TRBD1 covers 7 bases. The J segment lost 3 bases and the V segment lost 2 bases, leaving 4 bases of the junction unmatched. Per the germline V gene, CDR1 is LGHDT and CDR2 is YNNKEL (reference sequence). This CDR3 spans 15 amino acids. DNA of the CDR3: TGTGCCAGCAGCCAAAGTGACAGGGCCAATCAGCCCCAGCATTTT. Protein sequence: CASSQSDRANQPQHF.

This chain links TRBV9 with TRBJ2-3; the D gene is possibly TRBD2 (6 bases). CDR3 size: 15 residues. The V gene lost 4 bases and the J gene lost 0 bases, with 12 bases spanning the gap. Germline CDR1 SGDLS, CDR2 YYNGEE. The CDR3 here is CASSPTGRSTDTQYF. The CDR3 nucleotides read TGTGCCAGCAGCCCCACGGGGAGGAGCACAGATACGCAGTATTTT.

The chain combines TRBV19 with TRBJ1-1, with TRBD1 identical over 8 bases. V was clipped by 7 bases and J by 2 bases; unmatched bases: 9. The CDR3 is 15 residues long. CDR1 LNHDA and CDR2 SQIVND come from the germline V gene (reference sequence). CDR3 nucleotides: TGTGCCAGTACTAGGGACAGGATTTTAAACACTGAAGCTTTCTTT. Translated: CASTRDRILNTEAFF.

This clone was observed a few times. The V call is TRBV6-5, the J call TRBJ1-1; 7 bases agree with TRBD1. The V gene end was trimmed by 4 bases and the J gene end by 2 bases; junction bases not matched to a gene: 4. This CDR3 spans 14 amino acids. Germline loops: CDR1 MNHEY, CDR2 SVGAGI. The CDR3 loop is CASSFGQANTEAFF. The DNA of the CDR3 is TGTGCCAGCAGTTTCGGACAGGCCAACACTGAAGCTTTCTTT.

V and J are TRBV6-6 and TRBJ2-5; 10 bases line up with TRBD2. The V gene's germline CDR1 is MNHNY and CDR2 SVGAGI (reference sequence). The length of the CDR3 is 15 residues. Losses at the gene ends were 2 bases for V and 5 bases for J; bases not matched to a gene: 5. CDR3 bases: TGTGCCAGCAGTTACAAAGCGGGGGGGAGGGAGACCCAGTACTTC. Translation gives CASSYKAGGRETQYF.

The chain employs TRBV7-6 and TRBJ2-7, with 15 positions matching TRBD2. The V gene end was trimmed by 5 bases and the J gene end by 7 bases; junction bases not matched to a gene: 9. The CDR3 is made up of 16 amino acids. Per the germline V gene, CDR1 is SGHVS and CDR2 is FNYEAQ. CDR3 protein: CASSMGTSGGPSEQYF. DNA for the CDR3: TGTGCCAGCAGCATGGGGACTAGCGGGGGGCCTAGTGAGCAGTACTTC.

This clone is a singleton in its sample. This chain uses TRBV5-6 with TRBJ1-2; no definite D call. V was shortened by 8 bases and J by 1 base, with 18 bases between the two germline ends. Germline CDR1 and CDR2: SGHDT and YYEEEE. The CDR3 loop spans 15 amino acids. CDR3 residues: CASGRADRDNYGYTF. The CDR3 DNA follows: TGTGCCAGTGGGAGAGCGGACCGGGATAACTATGGCTACACCTTC.

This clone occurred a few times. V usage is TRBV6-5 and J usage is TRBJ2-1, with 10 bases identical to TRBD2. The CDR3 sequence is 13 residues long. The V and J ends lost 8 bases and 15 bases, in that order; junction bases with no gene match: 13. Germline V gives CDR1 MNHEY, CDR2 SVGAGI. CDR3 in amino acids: CASGRGVLAGLFF. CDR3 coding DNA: TGTGCCAGCGGTCGAGGGGTACTAGCGGGGTTGTTCTTC.

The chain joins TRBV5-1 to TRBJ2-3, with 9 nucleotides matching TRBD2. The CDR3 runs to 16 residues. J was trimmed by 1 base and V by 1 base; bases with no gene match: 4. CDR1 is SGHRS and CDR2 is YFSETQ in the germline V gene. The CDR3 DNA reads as TGCGCCAGCAGCTTGACTCCTAGCGGGGGCACAGATACGCAGTATTTT. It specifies CASSLTPSGGTDTQYF.

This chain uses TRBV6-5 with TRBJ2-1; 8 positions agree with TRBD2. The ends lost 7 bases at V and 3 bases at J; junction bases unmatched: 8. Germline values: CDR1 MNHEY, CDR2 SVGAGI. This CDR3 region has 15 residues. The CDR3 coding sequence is TGTGCCAGCAATCCTTGGACTAGCCTCTACAATGAGCAGTTCTTC. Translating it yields CASNPWTSLYNEQFF.

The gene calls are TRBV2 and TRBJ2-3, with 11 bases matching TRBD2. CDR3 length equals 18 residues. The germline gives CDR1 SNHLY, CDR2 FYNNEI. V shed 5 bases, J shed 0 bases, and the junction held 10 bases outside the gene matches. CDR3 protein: CASSTSGASGGSTDTQYF. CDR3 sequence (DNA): TGTGCCAGCAGTACCAGCGGGGCTAGCGGGGGGAGCACAGATACGCAGTATTTT.

The CDR3 bases are TGTGCCAGCACGTCCTACTCTACCAGCACAGATACGCAGTATTTT. This sequence encodes CASTSYSTSTDTQYF. This chain links TRBV27 with TRBJ2-3; D is unresolved. Germline CDR1 reads MNHEY; CDR2 reads SMNVEV (reference sequence). This CDR3 comprises 15 residues. V shed 7 bases and J shed 0 bases, with 14 bases lying between them.

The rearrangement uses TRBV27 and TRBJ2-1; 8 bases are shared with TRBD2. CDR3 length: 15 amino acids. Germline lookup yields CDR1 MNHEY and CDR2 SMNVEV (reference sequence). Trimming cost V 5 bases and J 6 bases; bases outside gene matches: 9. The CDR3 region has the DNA TGTGCCAGCAGTCCCCCGGGACTAGGGACCAATGAGCAGTTCTTC. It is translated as CASSPPGLGTNEQFF.

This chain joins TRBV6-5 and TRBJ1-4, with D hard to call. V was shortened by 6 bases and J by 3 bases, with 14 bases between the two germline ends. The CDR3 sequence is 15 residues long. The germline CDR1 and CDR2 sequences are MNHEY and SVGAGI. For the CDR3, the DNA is TGTGCCAGCAGCCCGGGGAGGGTTGCTAATGAAAAACTGTTTTTT. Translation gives CASSPGRVANEKLFF.